Following are 22 T cell receptor beta chains from one sample sequenced in a study of blood T cell repertoires in COVID-19. Assay used: immunoSEQ multiplex PCR; TCRdb lists only in-frame clones, some missing. This table holds approximately 210,000 clones, about 91% found once. Material for sequencing was peripheral blood. Receptors originate from a man in his thirties or forties with acute or convalescent COVID-19.

The chain joins TRBV19 to TRBJ1-5; no definite D call. Trimming took off 7 bases at V and 2 bases at J, with 6 bases between the two ends. CDR1 is LNHDA, CDR2 SQIVND, per germline (reference sequence). The CDR3 spans 12 residues. The chain's CDR3 is CASTFGNQPQHF. In DNA form, the CDR3 reads TGTGCCAGTACCTTTGGCAATCAGCCCCAGCATTTT.

The chain recombines TRBV5-1 with TRBJ1-6; D might be TRBD1 (6 bases). Germline V gene data show CDR1 as SGHRS and CDR2 as YFSETQ. V was shortened by 3 bases and J by 10 bases, with 14 bases between the two germline ends. This CDR3 spans 14 amino acids. CDR3 loop: CASSSRQDGSPLHF. CDR3 in DNA: TGCGCCAGCAGCTCCCGACAGGACGGATCACCCCTCCACTTT.

This chain connects TRBV5-1 to TRBJ2-5; 8 nucleotides agree with TRBD2. This CDR3 is built from 14 residues. CDR1 and CDR2 from the germline V gene are SGHRS and YFSETQ. The V segment lost 5 bases and the J segment 1 base; nucleotides outside the gene matches: 4. CDR3 loop: CASSARGGQETQYF. CDR3 coding DNA: TGCGCCAGCAGTGCTCGGGGGGGCCAAGAGACCCAGTACTTC. Variable domain in full (rest from reference TRBV5-1 and TRBJ2-5): KAGVTQTPRYLIKTRGQQVTLSCSPISGHRSVSWYQQTPGQGLQFLFEYFSETQRNKGNFPGRFSGRQFSNSRSEMNVSTLELGDSALYLCASSARGGQETQYFGPGTRLLVL.

This chain uses TRBV20-1 with TRBJ2-7, with a possible D match to TRBD1 (5 bases). V shed 7 bases and J shed 5 bases, with 12 bases lying between them. Germline V gene data show CDR1 as DFQATT and CDR2 as SNEGSKA (reference sequence). The CDR3 is 11 residues long. In DNA, the CDR3 is TGCAGTGTGGCTTCAGGGCACGAGCAGTACTTC. Translating gives CSVASGHEQYF.

With regard to this clone: One end of the junction varies from germline; a read error may be responsible. The genes are TRBV7-2 and TRBJ2-1, with D perhaps matching TRBD1 (6 bases). The CDR3 length is 13 residues. The germline gives CDR1 SGHTA, CDR2 FQGNSA. The chain's CDR3 is CASSSDRINEQFF. As DNA, the CDR3 is TGTGCCAGTAGCTCAGACAGGATCAATGAGCAGTTCTTC.

This clone was found once. This chain uses TRBV7-3 with TRBJ2-2; 8 bases are shared with TRBD1. The CDR3 runs 13 residues. The germline V gene has CDR1 SGHTA and CDR2 FQGTGA. V was clipped by 5 bases and J by 6 bases; unmatched bases: 2. The CDR3 region has the DNA TGTGCCAGCAGCGACAGGGGTGCCGGGGAGCTGTTTTTT. This sequence encodes CASSDRGAGELFF.

The chain couples TRBV28 to TRBJ2-1; tentative D call: TRBD2 (5 bases). The germline gives CDR1 MDHEN, CDR2 SYDVKM. CDR3 length: 17 amino acids. With 6 bases removed from V and 2 bases from J, the gap between germline ends came to 20 bases. This CDR3 reads CASSMSLALRTYNEQFF. The CDR3 nucleotides are TGTGCCAGCAGCATGTCGCTAGCCCTTCGAACCTACAATGAGCAGTTCTTC. Using reference TRBV28 and TRBJ2-1 for the parts outside the CDR3, the full variable domain is DVKVTQSSRYLVKRTGEKVFLECVQDMDHENMFWYRQDPGLGLRLIYFSYDVKMKEKGDIPEGYSVSREKKERFSLILESASTNQTSMYLCASSMSLALRTYNEQFFGPGTRLTVL.

This clone has a single count. The V gene is TRBV25-1, the J gene TRBJ2-5; possible D gene TRBD1, 6 bases. The V end was cut by 8 bases, the J end by 2 bases, with 27 bases between. The CDR3 extends over 18 amino acids. Germline V gene lookup returns CDR1 MGHDK and CDR2 SYGVNS. The CDR3 sequence: CASLAGDTPEGWQETQYF. CDR3 coding DNA: TGTGCCAGCCTAGCAGGGGACACCCCAGAAGGGTGGCAAGAGACCCAGTACTTC.

V gene TRBV6-6 combines with J gene TRBJ2-7; 9 positions agree with TRBD1. The length of the CDR3 is 13 residues. The junction had 3 bases not matched to a gene; V was cut back by 6 bases and J by 3 bases. Germline lookup yields CDR1 MNHNY and CDR2 SVGAGI (reference sequence). CDR3 nucleotides: TGTGCCAGCAGGCGACAGGGGGGCTACGAGCAGTACTTC. Amino acids: CASRRQGGYEQYF.

This chain connects TRBV4-1 to TRBJ1-5, with a weak D call TRBD1 (6 bases). V lost 0 bases and J lost 5, with 14 bases in between. The CDR3 totals 16 residues. The V gene's germline CDR1 is MGHRA and CDR2 YSYEKL. The CDR3 DNA follows: TGCGCCAGCAGCCAAGAGTTACAGGGCAGGTATCAGCCCCAGCATTTT. It yields the protein CASSQELQGRYQPQHF.

The V and J genes are TRBV28 and TRBJ1-1, with D possibly TRBD1 on 5 matching bases. Trimming left V 6 bases short and J 11 bases short, with 13 bases between. The length of the CDR3 is 11 residues. Germline V CDR1 and CDR2: MDHEN, SYDVKM. Written as DNA, the CDR3 is TGTGCCAGCAGGCAGGGTGACAAGGCTTTCTTT. Encoded protein: CASRQGDKAFF. Complete variable domain (other parts from reference TRBV28 and TRBJ1-1): DVKVTQSSRYLVKRTGEKVFLECVQDMDHENMFWYRQDPGLGLRLIYFSYDVKMKEKGDIPEGYSVSREKKERFSLILESASTNQTSMYLCASRQGDKAFFGQGTRLTVV.

This sequence joins TRBV9 and TRBJ2-7; 8 bases agree with TRBD1. V was clipped by 4 bases and J by 6 bases; unmatched bases: 12. Looked up from germline, CDR1 is SGDLS and CDR2 is YYNGEE. CDR3 length equals 15 residues. This chain's CDR3 is CASSLLGQGVGEQYF. The CDR3 bases are TGTGCCAGCAGCCTACTCGGACAGGGTGTGGGCGAGCAGTACTTC.

The rearrangement uses TRBV5-1 and TRBJ1-1, with TRBD1 matching over 9 bases. The trim removed 4 bases at V and 2 bases at J, leaving 6 bases unmatched. The CDR3 is 15 residues long. CDR1 and CDR2 (germline): SGHRS, YFSETQ. The CDR3 is CASSRGQGINTEAFF. CDR3 DNA: TGCGCCAGCAGCAGAGGACAGGGGATCAACACTGAAGCTTTCTTT.

CDR3 sequence: CASSPTLNTEAFF. As DNA, the CDR3 is TGTGCCAGCAGTCCGACACTGAACACTGAAGCTTTCTTT. This sequence joins TRBV12-3 or TRBV12-4 and TRBJ1-1; D is unresolved. This CDR3 region has 13 residues. The ends were cut back, 5 bases at V and 0 bases at J, with 7 bases in the middle.

This clone was seen once. The genes are TRBV11-2 and TRBJ2-5; D may be TRBD1 (6 bases). Germline V gives CDR1 SGHAT, CDR2 FQNNGV. This CDR3 is built from 14 residues. V was cut by 2 bases and J by 5 bases, with 12 bases left in between. CDR3 nucleotide sequence: TGTGCCAGCAGCTTACAACAGGGTTGGGAGACCCAGTACTTC. Amino acid sequence: CASSLQQGWETQYF.

V gene TRBV5-4 combines with J gene TRBJ2-2; 10 nucleotides align to TRBD2. Germline V gene sequence: CDR1 SGHNT, CDR2 YYREEE (reference sequence). CDR3 length equals 16 residues. Germline trimming cut 4 bases from V and 5 bases from J; bases unmatched to any gene: 8. CDR3 sequence reads: CASSRTSGGGTGELFF. CDR3 nucleotides: TGTGCCAGCAGCCGGACGAGCGGGGGGGGTACCGGGGAGCTGTTTTTT.

This chain connects TRBV15 to TRBJ1-2; D remains ambiguous. The germline V gene encodes CDR1 LNHNV and CDR2 YYDKDF (reference sequence). V lost 5 bases, J lost 7 bases, and 20 bases lay in between. The CDR3 contains 15 residues. The CDR3 here is CATSRPVGVESGYTF. CDR3 coding DNA: TGTGCCACCAGCCGCCCCGTCGGGGTCGAGTCTGGCTACACCTTC.

The chain joins TRBV9 to TRBJ1-6; D might be TRBD1 (5 bases). Looked up from germline, CDR1 is SGDLS and CDR2 is YYNGEE. The CDR3 spans 15 residues. With 0 bases removed from V and 8 bases from J, the gap between germline ends came to 12 bases. The CDR3, as DNA: TGTGCCAGCAGCGTAGCTGGGGCTAGAGATTCACCCCTCCACTTT. Amino acids: CASSVAGARDSPLHF. Based on the CDR3 plus reference TRBV9 and TRBJ1-6, the full variable domain is DSGVTQTPKHLITATGQRVTLRCSPRSGDLSVYWYQQSLDQGLQFLIQYYNGEERAKGNILERFSAQQFPDLHSELNLSSLELGDSALYFCASSVAGARDSPLHFGNGTRLTVT.

This chain links TRBV2 with TRBJ1-1, with 8 bases identical to TRBD1. Losses at the gene ends were 7 bases for V and 5 bases for J; bases not matched to a gene: 12. The germline V gene encodes CDR1 SNHLY and CDR2 FYNNEI. This CDR3 has 15 amino acids. The CDR3 protein is CASTGRTGRRTEAFF. The CDR3 region has the DNA TGTGCCAGCACCGGACGGACAGGGCGGCGGACTGAAGCTTTCTTT.

This clone was recorded only once. The V and J genes are TRBV5-5 and TRBJ2-2; TRBD1 aligns across 7 bases. The V segment lost 2 bases and the J segment 7 bases; nucleotides outside the gene matches: 5. Germline CDR1 reads SGHKS; CDR2 reads YYEKEE (reference sequence). The CDR3 totals 14 residues. CDR3 in DNA: TGTGCCAGCAGCTTCGACAGGGACATCGGGGAGCTGTTTTTT. It yields the protein CASSFDRDIGELFF.

This chain links TRBV30 with TRBJ2-7, with a possible D match to TRBD2 (5 bases). The CDR3 extends over 16 amino acids. Per the germline V gene, CDR1 is GTSNPN and CDR2 is SVGIG (reference sequence). The V end lost 0 bases, the J end lost 1 base, and 16 bases lay between the germline ends. CDR3 region: CAWSVRTGGQSYEQYF. The CDR3 nucleotides read TGTGCCTGGAGTGTACGGACTGGTGGGCAATCCTACGAGCAGTACTTC.

The rearrangement uses TRBV29-1 and TRBJ1-3; weak D call: TRBD1 (6 bases). The V gene lost 5 bases and the J gene lost 0 bases, with 8 bases spanning the gap. CDR1 SQVTM and CDR2 ANQGSEA come from the germline V gene. There are 13 residues in the CDR3. CDR3 DNA sequence: TGCAGCGTTTGGACAGCCTCTGGAAACACCATATATTTT. Translation gives CSVWTASGNTIYF.